This T cell receptor (beta chain) was sequenced for a study of early T cells in non-severe SARS-CoV-2 infection (dated by TCRdb to about 2021). As for the study more broadly: TCR sequencing used bulk RNA from unsorted whole blood, so alpha and beta chains could not be paired.

This clonotype is assessed as medium-sized (0.01 to 0.1%). What antigen it recognizes has not been identified. No clone much larger than this one lies a single base away; base qualities are absent. Library preparation used 5' RACE. TCRdb names NextSeq 500 as the instrument used. In the TCR library protocol, unique molecular identifiers were attached to individual cDNA molecules to correct for PCR bias and sequencing error. Both TCR alpha and beta chains were sequenced, and tight co-correlation was observed between alpha and beta sequence abundances in each sample. The authors' pipeline ran thus. Decombinator V4 was used to annotate TCR sequences for V gene, J gene and CDR3. TCRs were defined as expanded if a significant change between any two time points was detected under a Poisson model with p below 0.0001. Abundances of TCRs were expressed as counts per million after normalisation to the total number of TCRs sequenced in each sample. TRAV1-2 paired with TRAJ12, TRAJ20 or TRAJ33 defined MAIT TCRs, while TRAV10 paired with TRAJ18 defined iNKT TCRs. VDJdb, accessed 1 November 2021, was searched for CMV, EBV and SARS-CoV-2 annotated TCRs, with TCRs annotated for multiple antigens excluded. TCRdb reanalyzed the raw reads on its own, using fastp at Q25 for trimming and MiXCR for clone calling, and kept in-frame beta chains. Each CDR3 protein gets just one entry, which takes the most common genes and DNA from the rows behind it. It is TCRdb's table, rather than the study itself, that gives the V and J calls and clone size. The sample includes 11,000 or so distinct CDR3 sequences, with around 4.9% observed a single time. The leading ten clones occupy 9.9% of the sample.

This was a case-control study nested in a cohort of healthcare workers in London, UK, who had nasopharyngeal swab PCR tests and blood samples taken every week. Between 23 and 31 March 2020, the week of the UK lockdown, healthcare workers were enrolled and then followed up weekly for as long as 16 weeks. From a lookup of the germline V gene, CDR1 and CDR2 are SGHRS and YFSETQ. V is pared back by 8 bases and J by 2 bases, with 15 bases lying between the germline termini. Including the terminal cysteine and phenylalanine, the CDR3 comprises 14 residues. Just the 42-base CDR3 DNA is kept, in frame starting at base 1. General findings and caveats noted by the study authors: VDJdb matching was skewed toward anti-spike CD8 responses, so virus-specific expansions were likely underestimated and private and CD4 specificities were missed.

The sequenced material came from whole blood. The chain couples TRBV5-1 to TRBJ2-3; the best D guess is TRBD1, with 5 bases matching. This receptor was taken from an adult who was a healthcare worker with PCR-confirmed SARS-CoV-2 infection or an uninfected control (not recorded which). The DNA sequence is TGCGCCAGTTGCGCCAGGGCGGACACAGATACGCAGTATTTT. The resulting protein is CASCARADTDTQYF.